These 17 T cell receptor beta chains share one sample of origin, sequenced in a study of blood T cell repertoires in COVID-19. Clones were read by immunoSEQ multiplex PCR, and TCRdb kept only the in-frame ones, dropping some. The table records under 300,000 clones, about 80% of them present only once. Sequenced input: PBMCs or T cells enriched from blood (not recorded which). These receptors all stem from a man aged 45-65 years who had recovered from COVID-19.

As DNA, the CDR3 is TGTGCCAGCAGCGTAGGTATGGCATCGACATTTAGCTATGGCTACACCTTC. This codes for CASSVGMASTFSYGYTF. The chain joins TRBV9 to TRBJ1-2; the D is unclear. The V gene's germline CDR1 is SGDLS and CDR2 YYNGEE. The germline V and J ends were trimmed by 0 bases and 4 bases, with 19 bases remaining between them. This CDR3 region has 17 residues. Variable domain in full (rest from reference TRBV9 and TRBJ1-2): DSGVTQTPKHLITATGQRVTLRCSPRSGDLSVYWYQQSLDQGLQFLIQYYNGEERAKGNILERFSAQQFPDLHSELNLSSLELGDSALYFCASSVGMASTFSYGYTFGSGTRLTVV.

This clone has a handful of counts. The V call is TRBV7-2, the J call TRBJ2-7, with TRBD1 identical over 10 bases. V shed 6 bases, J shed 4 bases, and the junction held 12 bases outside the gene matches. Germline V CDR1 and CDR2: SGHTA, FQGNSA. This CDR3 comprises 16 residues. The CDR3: CASRKPGQGSSYEQYF. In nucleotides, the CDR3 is TGTGCCAGCAGAAAACCGGGACAGGGGTCATCTTACGAGCAGTACTTC.

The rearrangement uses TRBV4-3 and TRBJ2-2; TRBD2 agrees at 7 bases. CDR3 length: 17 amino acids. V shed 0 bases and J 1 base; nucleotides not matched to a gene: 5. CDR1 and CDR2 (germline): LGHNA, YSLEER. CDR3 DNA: TGCGCCAGCAGCCAAGATCCGGGAGGAATGAACACCGGGGAGCTGTTTTTT. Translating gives CASSQDPGGMNTGELFF.

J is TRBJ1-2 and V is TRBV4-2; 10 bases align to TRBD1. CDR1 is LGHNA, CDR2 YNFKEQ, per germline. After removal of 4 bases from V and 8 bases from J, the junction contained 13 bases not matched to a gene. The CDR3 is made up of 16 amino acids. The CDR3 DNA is TGTGCCAGCAGCCCACCAGGACAGGGGGAAAGGGAAGGCTACACCTTC. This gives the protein CASSPPGQGEREGYTF.

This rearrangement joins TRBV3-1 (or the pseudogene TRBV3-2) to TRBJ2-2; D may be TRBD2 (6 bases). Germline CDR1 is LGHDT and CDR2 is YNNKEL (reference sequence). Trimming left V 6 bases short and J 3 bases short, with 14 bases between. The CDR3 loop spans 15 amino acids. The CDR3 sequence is CASRVGGTDTGELFF. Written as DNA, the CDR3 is TGTGCCAGCAGAGTCGGGGGTACGGACACCGGGGAGCTGTTTTTT.

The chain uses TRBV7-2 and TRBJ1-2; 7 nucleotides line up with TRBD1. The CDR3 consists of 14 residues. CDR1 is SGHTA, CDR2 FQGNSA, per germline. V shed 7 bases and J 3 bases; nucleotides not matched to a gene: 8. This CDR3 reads CASNKGGEDYGYTF. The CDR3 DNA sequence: TGTGCCAGCAACAAAGGGGGCGAGGACTATGGCTACACCTTC. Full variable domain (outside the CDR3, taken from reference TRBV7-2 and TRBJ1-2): GAGVSQSPSNKVTEKGKDVELRCDPISGHTALYWYRQSLGQGLEFLIYFQGNSAPDKSGLPSDRFSAERTGGSVSTLTIQRTQQEDSAVYLCASNKGGEDYGYTFGSGTRLTVV.

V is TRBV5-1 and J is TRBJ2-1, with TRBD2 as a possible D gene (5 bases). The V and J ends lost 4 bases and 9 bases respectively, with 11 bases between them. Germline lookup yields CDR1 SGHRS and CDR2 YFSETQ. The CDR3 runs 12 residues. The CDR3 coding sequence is TGCGCCAGCAGCCTGGAGACTACTGAGCAGTTCTTC. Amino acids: CASSLETTEQFF.

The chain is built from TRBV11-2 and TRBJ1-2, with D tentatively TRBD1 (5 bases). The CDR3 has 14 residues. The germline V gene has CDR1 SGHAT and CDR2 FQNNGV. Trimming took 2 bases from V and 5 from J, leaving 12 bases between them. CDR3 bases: TGTGCCAGCAGCTTAACAACAGGAGGGTATGGCTACACCTTC. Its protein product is CASSLTTGGYGYTF.

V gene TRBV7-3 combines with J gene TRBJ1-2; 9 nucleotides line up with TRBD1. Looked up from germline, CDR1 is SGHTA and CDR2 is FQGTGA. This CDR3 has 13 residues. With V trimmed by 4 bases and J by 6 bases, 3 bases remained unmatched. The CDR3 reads CASSSRQGDGYTF. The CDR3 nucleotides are TGTGCCAGCAGCTCACGACAGGGGGATGGCTACACCTTC.

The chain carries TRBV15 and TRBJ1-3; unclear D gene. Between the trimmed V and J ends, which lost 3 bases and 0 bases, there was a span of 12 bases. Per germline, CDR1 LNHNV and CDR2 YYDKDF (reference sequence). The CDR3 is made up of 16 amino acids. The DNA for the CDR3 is TGTGCCACCAGCAGGAGAGGGCCCAGCTCTGGAAACACCATATATTTT. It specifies CATSRRGPSSGNTIYF.

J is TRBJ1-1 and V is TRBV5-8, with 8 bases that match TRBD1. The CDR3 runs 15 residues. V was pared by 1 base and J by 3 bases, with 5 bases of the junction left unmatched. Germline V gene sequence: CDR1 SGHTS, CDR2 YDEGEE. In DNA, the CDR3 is TGTGCCAGCAGCTTGCTGGACAGGGTTGACACTGAAGCTTTCTTT. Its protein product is CASSLLDRVDTEAFF. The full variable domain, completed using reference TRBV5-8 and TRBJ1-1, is EAGVTQSPTHLIKTRGQQATLRCSPISGHTSVYWYQQALGLGLQFLLWYDEGEERNRGNFPPRFSGRQFPNYSSELNVNALELEDSALYLCASSLLDRVDTEAFFGQGTRLTVV.

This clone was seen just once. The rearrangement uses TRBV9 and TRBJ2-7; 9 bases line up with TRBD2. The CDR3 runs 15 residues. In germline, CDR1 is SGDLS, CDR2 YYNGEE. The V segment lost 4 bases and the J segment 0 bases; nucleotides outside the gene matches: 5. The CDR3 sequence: CASSYGTSTSYEQYF. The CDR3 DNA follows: TGTGCCAGCAGCTACGGGACTAGCACCTCCTACGAGCAGTACTTC.

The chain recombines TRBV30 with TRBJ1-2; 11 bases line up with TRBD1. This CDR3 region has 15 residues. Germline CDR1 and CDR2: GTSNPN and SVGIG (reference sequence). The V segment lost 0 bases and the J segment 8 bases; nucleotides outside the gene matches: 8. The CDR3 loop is CAWSVLGQGAGGYTF. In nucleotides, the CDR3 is TGTGCCTGGAGTGTACTCGGACAGGGGGCTGGAGGCTACACCTTC.

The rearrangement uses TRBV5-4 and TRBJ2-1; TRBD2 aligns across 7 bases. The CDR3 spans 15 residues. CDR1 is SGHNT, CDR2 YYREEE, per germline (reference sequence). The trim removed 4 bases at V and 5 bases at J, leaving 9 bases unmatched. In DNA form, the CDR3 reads TGTGCCAGCAGCGGCCTCCGGGACTATAACAATGAGCAGTTCTTC. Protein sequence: CASSGLRDYNNEQFF.

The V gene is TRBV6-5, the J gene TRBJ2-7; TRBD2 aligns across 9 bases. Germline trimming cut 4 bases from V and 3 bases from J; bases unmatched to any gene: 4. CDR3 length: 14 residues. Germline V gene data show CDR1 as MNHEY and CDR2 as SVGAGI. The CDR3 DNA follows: TGTGCCAGCAGTTCGCGGGAGGGCCTCTACGAGCAGTACTTC. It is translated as CASSSREGLYEQYF.

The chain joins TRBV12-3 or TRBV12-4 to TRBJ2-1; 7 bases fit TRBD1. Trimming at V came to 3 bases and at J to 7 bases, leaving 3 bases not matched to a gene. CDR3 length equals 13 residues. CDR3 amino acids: CASSLGQWNEQFF. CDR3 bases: TGTGCCAGCAGTTTGGGACAGTGGAATGAGCAGTTCTTC.

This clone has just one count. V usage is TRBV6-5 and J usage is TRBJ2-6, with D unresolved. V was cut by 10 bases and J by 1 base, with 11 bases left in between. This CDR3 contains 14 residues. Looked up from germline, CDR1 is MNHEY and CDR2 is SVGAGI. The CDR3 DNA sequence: TGTGCCACCAACCATCGGTCTGGGGCCAACGTCCTGACTTTC. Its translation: CATNHRSGANVLTF.